Shown below are 10 T cell receptor beta chains from a single sample sequenced in a study of cytomegalovirus exposure and HLA in healthy donors. 60 Vbeta and 13 Jbeta primers were used in PCR. Only in-frame clones appear in the TCRdb table, and some are missing; sequencing was by immunoSEQ multiplex PCR. The sample comprises about 80,000 clones, approximately 60% of which are singletons, and more than 3.5% rests with the top ten. The specimen sequenced was PBMCs. Source of these receptors: a male donor in good health and CMV-seropositive.

V and J are TRBV27 and TRBJ2-2; 12 bases are shared with TRBD2. The CDR3 loop spans 18 amino acids. Germline V CDR1 and CDR2: MNHEY, SMNVEV (reference sequence). Unmatched junction bases numbered 7, after V lost 5 bases and J lost 0 bases. CDR3 sequence: CASSQQTSGGANTGELFF. CDR3 nucleotide sequence: TGTGCCAGCAGTCAGCAGACTAGCGGGGGAGCGAACACCGGGGAGCTGTTTTTT.

J is TRBJ2-2 and V is TRBV29-1, with D unclear. This CDR3 has 15 residues. The V gene lost 4 bases and the J gene lost 2 bases, with 14 bases spanning the gap. The germline gives CDR1 SQVTM, CDR2 ANQGSEA. This chain's CDR3 is CSVAEQLKNTGELFF. CDR3 coding DNA: TGCAGCGTTGCGGAACAACTAAAAAACACCGGGGAGCTGTTTTTT.

The V call is TRBV6-5, the J call TRBJ2-7; no clear D. The V and J ends lost 8 bases and 0 bases respectively, with 11 bases between them. In germline, CDR1 is MNHEY, CDR2 SVGAGI. This CDR3 is 13 amino acids long. CDR3 in amino acids: CASQRADSYEQYF. The CDR3 DNA sequence: TGTGCCAGCCAACGTGCGGACTCCTACGAGCAGTACTTC.

This chain links TRBV6-6 with TRBJ1-5; 9 positions match TRBD1. There are 15 residues in the CDR3. Germline lookup yields CDR1 MNHNY and CDR2 SVGAGI (reference sequence). Trimming took 6 bases from V and 4 from J; bases not matched to a gene: 7. CDR3 bases: TGTGCCAGCAGGCCACAGGGGGCGAGTAATCAGCCCCAGCATTTT. Its translation is CASRPQGASNQPQHF.

This clone was seen only a few times. The rearrangement joins TRBV5-6 to TRBJ1-4, with TRBD1 matching over 7 bases. Germline lookup yields CDR1 SGHDT and CDR2 YYEEEE. Trimming removed 4 bases from V and 7 bases from J; junction bases left unmatched: 7. CDR3 size: 14 residues. The CDR3 loop is CASSIQGLSEKLFF. The CDR3 DNA reads TGTGCCAGCAGCATACAGGGGTTGAGTGAAAAACTGTTTTTT. Based on the CDR3 plus reference TRBV5-6 and TRBJ1-4, the full variable domain is DAGVTQSPTHLIKTRGQQVTLRCSPKSGHDTVSWYQQALGQGPQFIFQYYEEEERQRGNFPDRFSGHQFPNYSSELNVNALLLGDSALYLCASSIQGLSEKLFFGSGTQLSVL.

The chain employs TRBV5-1 and TRBJ1-5; tentatively, D is TRBD1 (5 bases). Trimming shortened V by 0 bases and J by 5 bases, and 12 bases separated the two germline ends. From germline, CDR1 is SGHRS and CDR2 YFSETQ. The CDR3 contains 15 residues. The CDR3 loop is CASSLAGGVDQPQHF. The CDR3 bases are TGCGCCAGCAGCTTGGCGGGAGGGGTAGATCAGCCCCAGCATTTT.

This clone appeared a single time. J is TRBJ2-5 and V is TRBV2; 7 bases line up with TRBD2. V gave up 6 bases and J gave up 0 bases; unmatched junction bases: 4. The CDR3 has 14 amino acids. Germline-derived CDR1 and CDR2 are SNHLY and FYNNEI. The chain's CDR3 is CASSAGTNQETQYF. The CDR3 DNA reads TGTGCCAGCAGCGCTGGGACTAACCAAGAGACCCAGTACTTC.

V gene TRBV7-9 combines with J gene TRBJ2-3; D gene ambiguous. Deletions cut 9 bases from V and 0 bases from J, with 7 bases between. CDR1 SEHNR and CDR2 FQNEAQ come from the germline V gene (reference sequence). The CDR3 contains 12 residues. The CDR3 loop is CARAGSTDTQYF. CDR3 nucleotides: TGTGCCAGGGCTGGTAGCACAGATACGCAGTATTTT.

This chain joins TRBV30 and TRBJ2-6; TRBD1 agrees at 7 bases. The CDR3 has 14 residues. With 7 bases clipped from V and 2 bases from J, the junction kept 5 bases outside the gene matches. The V gene's germline CDR1 is GTSNPN and CDR2 SVGIG (reference sequence). CDR3 nucleotide sequence: TGTGCCTTCCTCACAGGGGCTGGGGCCAACGTCCTGACTTTC. Translating gives CAFLTGAGANVLTF.

J is TRBJ2-7 and V is TRBV4-1, with TRBD1 matching 7 bases. CDR3 length: 15 amino acids. Per germline, CDR1 MGHRA and CDR2 YSYEKL. V was pared by 1 base and J by 2 bases, with 5 bases of the junction left unmatched. This CDR3 is CASSQVLQGAYEQYF. The CDR3 DNA reads as TGCGCCAGCAGCCAAGTTCTTCAGGGGGCCTACGAGCAGTACTTC.